A selection of T cell receptor beta chains follows, all from one sample in a study of T cells in Graves' hyperthyroidism and ophthalmopathy. TCRdb re-analysed the multiplex PCR reads in MiXCR, keeping a single row per CDR3 protein. The data contain 560,000 or so distinct CDR3 sequences, about 20% of them singletons. Sequenced material: blood. Receptors originate from a man aged 35 to 55 with Graves' ophthalmopathy. CDR3s include the opening cysteine and the closing phenylalanine or tryptophan. The order of the fields is clone size, V gene, J gene, D gene, CDR3 protein, CDR3 DNA. The D gene is left open where the match is weak. Size tells how often a clone was seen (once, few, many) or the class of an expanded clone, and some rows leave it out.

few	TRBV19	TRBJ2-5	.	CASRKEETQYF	TGTGCCAGTAGAAAGGAAGAGACCCAGTACTTC
few	TRBV28	TRBJ1-5	.	CASDQPSNQPQHF	TGTGCCAGCGACCAGCCTAGCAATCAGCCCCAGCATTTT
few	TRBV4-2	TRBJ2-1	.	CASSQDTGNEQFF	TGTGCCAGCAGCCAAGATACGGGGAATGAGCAGTTCTTC
.	TRBV6-1	TRBJ2-3	.	CASNLRGRSTDTQYF	TGTGCCAGCAACCTAAGGGGGAGGAGCACAGATACGCAGTATTTT
.	TRBV5-1	TRBJ1-2	.	CASSLGNRDYGYTF	TGCGCCAGCAGCTTGGGGAACAGGGACTATGGCTACACCTTC
few	TRBV7-2	TRBJ2-2	TRBD2	CASSFGGSRVSGELFF	TGTGCCAGCAGCTTTGGCGGGAGTCGAGTTAGCGGGGAGCTGTTTTTT
few	TRBV9	TRBJ1-2	TRBD1	CASSVEGGTGITMQGYTF	TGTGCCAGCAGCGTAGAGGGGGGGACAGGGATCACTATGCAAGGCTACACCTTC
.	TRBV25-1	TRBJ2-5	.	CASSERGYQETQYF	TGTGCCAGCAGTGAAAGAGGCTATCAAGAGACCCAGTACTTC
.	TRBV19	TRBJ1-6	TRBD1	CASSIRGNNSPLHF	TGTGCCAGTAGTATCAGGGGGAATAATTCACCCCTCCACTTT
many	TRBV30	TRBJ2-2	.	CAWSVRGTNTGELFF	TGTGCCTGGAGTGTACGAGGTACGAACACCGGGGAGCTGTTTTTT
.	TRBV2	TRBJ1-5	TRBD1	CASTWTGTGQPQHF	TGTGCCAGCACCTGGACAGGGACGGGTCAGCCCCAGCATTTT
many	TRBV2	TRBJ2-3	.	CASTRDTDTQYF	TGTGCCAGCACCCGAGACACAGATACGCAGTATTTT
.	TRBV19	TRBJ1-5	.	CASRSARLSRQPQHF	TGTGCCAGTAGAAGCGCGAGACTATCGAGGCAGCCCCAGCATTTT
.	TRBV11-2	TRBJ2-1	TRBD2	CASSSGTSDYNEQFF	TGTGCCAGCAGCTCCGGGACTAGCGACTACAATGAGCAGTTCTTC
.	TRBV6-2/TRBV6-3	TRBJ2-1	.	CASSPWVNNEQFF	TGTGCCAGCAGTCCTTGGGTCAACAATGAGCAGTTCTTC
.	TRBV19	TRBJ2-3	.	CASSIESDTQYF	TGTGCCAGTAGTATAGAATCAGATACGCAGTATTTT
many	TRBV12-3/TRBV12-4	TRBJ2-7	.	CASSPPDREEQYF	TGTGCCAGCAGTCCCCCGGACAGAGAGGAGCAGTACTTC
few	TRBV30	TRBJ1-2	.	CAWMDGYTF	TGTGCCTGGATGGATGGCTACACCTTC
.	TRBV6-2/TRBV6-3	TRBJ2-7	.	CASSSDYSYEQYF	TGTGCCAGCAGTTCCGACTACTCCTACGAGCAGTACTTC
.	TRBV4-1	TRBJ2-5	.	CASSQAAAQETQYF	TGCGCCAGCAGCCAAGCGGCAGCACAAGAGACCCAGTACTTC
many	TRBV3-1	TRBJ1-1	.	CASSQVRNTEAFF	TGTGCCAGCAGCCAGGTTAGGAACACTGAAGCTTTCTTT
few	TRBV29-1	TRBJ2-5	TRBD2	CSAAGTVGGETQYF	TGCAGCGCCGCAGGGACTGTCGGGGGGGAGACCCAGTACTTC